This entry features one TCR beta chain sequence. The data were taken from a study of T cells in Graves' hyperthyroidism and ophthalmopathy. TCR beta CDR3 regions were amplified from RNA transcripts. First-round RT-PCR targeting the TCR CDR3 was performed with the HTBI primer set. TCRdb fed the multiplex PCR reads into MiXCR, producing one record per CDR3 protein. The table records over 700,000 distinct CDR3 sequences, 38% of them present only once. The CDR3 sequence is 14 residues long. Trimming removed 2 bases from V and 8 bases from J, with 15 bases in between. The germline V gene has CDR1 MNHEY and CDR2 SVGAGI.

This rearrangement joins TRBV6-5 to TRBJ1-2; D remains unclear. Material for sequencing was blood. The TCR was taken from a man in his late teens or twenties with Graves' hyperthyroidism. CDR3 region: CASSYVGLSEGYTF. In nucleotides, the CDR3 is TGTGCCAGCAGTTACGTGGGCCTTTCCGAGGGCTACACCTTC.